Listed below are T cell receptor beta chains from one sample, sequenced in a study of shared clonotypes between healthy human individuals. The data were produced by immunoSEQ multiplex PCR, yet TCRdb's version contains in-frame clones alone and is incomplete. The sample yields about 2,100,000 clones, about 93% seen once. Material: naive CD8+ T cells from PBMCs. The receptors derive from a man aged 18 to 29 in good health. Some clones in this sample may be carry-over from other donors' samples. Each CDR3 is given with its conserved first and last residue. Each record gives: CDR3 protein, CDR3 DNA, clone size, J gene, D gene, CDR3 length, V gene. A D gene is named only where the DNA matches it firmly. The size entry is marked missing in some rows and otherwise reads once, few, many or a size class.

CASSLTPEQYF,TGTGCCAGCAGCTTAACCCCCGAGCAGTACTTC,once,TRBJ2-7,-,11,TRBV7-2
CASSLGQGFQETQYF,TGTGCCAGCAGTTTGGGACAGGGGTTCCAAGAGACCCAGTACTTC,-,TRBJ2-5,TRBD1,15,TRBV27
CASSSDGNTEAFF,TGCGCCAGCAGCTCCGACGGGAACACTGAAGCTTTCTTT,-,TRBJ1-1,-,13,TRBV4-3
CASSLDSGYYSNQPQHF,TGTGCCAGCAGCTTAGACTCAGGATATTATAGCAATCAGCCCCAGCATTTT,-,TRBJ1-5,-,17,TRBV7-8
CASSLNRWGEGYEQYF,TGTGCCAGCAGCTTAAACCGCTGGGGGGAAGGCTACGAGCAGTACTTC,-,TRBJ2-7,-,16,TRBV13
CSVVAGNTGELFF,TGCAGCGTTGTTGCGGGGAACACCGGGGAGCTGTTTTTT,-,TRBJ2-2,-,13,TRBV29-1
CASSLDGRGYGYTF,TGCGCCAGCAGCTTGGACGGAAGGGGCTATGGCTACACCTTC,-,TRBJ1-2,-,14,TRBV5-1
CASSLRVGLGNEQFF,TGTGCCAGCTCTCTTCGAGTGGGGCTAGGGAATGAGCAGTTCTTC,-,TRBJ2-1,-,15,TRBV14
CASSLGPAVSSYEQYF,TGTGCCAGCAGCTTGGGTCCAGCGGTGAGCTCCTACGAGCAGTACTTC,-,TRBJ2-7,-,16,TRBV5-4
CASSLSVAGINEQFF,TGTGCCAGCAGCTTATCCGTCGCGGGAATCAATGAGCAGTTCTTC,-,TRBJ2-1,-,15,TRBV7-3
CASRVYSVNTEAFF,TGTGCCAGTAGGGTCTACAGCGTGAACACTGAAGCTTTCTTT,-,TRBJ1-1,-,14,TRBV19
CASSWASASSYNEQFF,TGTGCCAGCAGTTGGGCTAGCGCGAGCTCCTACAATGAGCAGTTCTTC,-,TRBJ2-1,-,16,TRBV27
CAASRGGWGSQPQHF,TGTGCCGCCTCGCGTGGCGGGTGGGGAAGTCAGCCCCAGCATTTT,-,TRBJ1-5,-,15,TRBV28
CASSSGVLGYTF,TGTGCCAGCAGCTCGGGTGTCCTTGGCTACACCTTC,-,TRBJ1-2,-,12,TRBV5-6
CASSVVGGPSNEQFF,TGTGCCAGCAGCGTAGTGGGAGGGCCTAGCAATGAGCAGTTCTTC,-,TRBJ2-1,TRBD2,15,TRBV9
CASSLLEGGSNEQFF,TGTGCCAGCAGCTTGTTAGAGGGGGGAAGTAATGAGCAGTTCTTC,-,TRBJ2-1,-,15,TRBV7-7
CASSETARINYGYTF,TGTGCCAGCAGTGAAACGGCCAGAATTAACTATGGCTACACCTTC,-,TRBJ1-2,-,15,TRBV6-1
CASNTGGMVYEQYF,TGTGCCAGCAACACAGGGGGCATGGTCTACGAGCAGTACTTC,once,TRBJ2-7,TRBD1,14,TRBV28
CASSPGTIYEQYF,TGTGCCAGCAGCCCGGGGACAATCTACGAGCAGTACTTC,-,TRBJ2-7,-,13,TRBV7-3
CASSSEDWTGPDFREQYF,TGTGCCAGCAGCTCTGAAGACTGGACAGGGCCCGACTTTCGAGAGCAGTACTTC,-,TRBJ2-7,TRBD1,18,TRBV7-9
CASSPTSGRRVYNEQFF,TGCGCCAGCAGCCCGACTAGCGGGAGACGTGTTTACAATGAGCAGTTCTTC,-,TRBJ2-1,TRBD2,17,TRBV4-3
CASSHGGVWGTEAFF,TGTGCCAGCAGCCACGGGGGGGTTTGGGGCACTGAAGCTTTCTTT,-,TRBJ1-1,-,15,TRBV13
CASSPGGASGKNIQYF,TGTGCCAGCAGCCCAGGGGGGGCTTCGGGCAAAAACATTCAGTACTTC,once,TRBJ2-4,-,16,TRBV13
CASSLVSEGKYEQYF,TGTGCCAGCAGCTTAGTGAGTGAGGGGAAGTACGAGCAGTACTTC,-,TRBJ2-7,-,15,TRBV11-2
CASSSDRTASEKLFF,TGTGCCAGCAGCTCGGATCGGACAGCCAGTGAAAAACTGTTTTTT,-,TRBJ1-4,-,15,TRBV7-9
CASSEGGLAGSYEQYF,TGTGCCAGCAGTGAAGGGGGACTAGCGGGGTCCTACGAGCAGTACTTC,once,TRBJ2-7,TRBD2,16,TRBV25-1
CASSSGQGVYEQYF,TGTGCCAGCAGTTCCGGACAGGGGGTCTACGAGCAGTACTTC,-,TRBJ2-7,TRBD1,14,TRBV27
CASSSWTSLSSYNEQFF,TGTGCCAGCAGCTCGTGGACTAGCCTTAGCTCCTACAATGAGCAGTTCTTC,-,TRBJ2-1,TRBD2,17,TRBV7-9
CASSLGAAGEPLEQYF,TGTGCCAGCAGCTTGGGTGCGGCAGGGGAACCTCTCGAGCAGTACTTC,-,TRBJ2-7,-,16,TRBV5-5
CATSRRDSDANYGYTF,TGTGCCACCAGCAGACGAGACTCAGACGCTAACTATGGCTACACCTTC,-,TRBJ1-2,-,16,TRBV15
CSVENRDRVGEQYF,TGCAGCGTTGAAAACCGGGACAGGGTGGGCGAGCAGTACTTC,-,TRBJ2-7,TRBD1,14,TRBV29-1
CAISEDPGRSYGYTF,TGTGCCATCAGTGAGGATCCGGGGAGGAGCTATGGCTACACCTTC,-,TRBJ1-2,-,15,TRBV10-3
CASSLVREGETQYF,TGTGCCAGCAGCTTAGTCAGGGAGGGGGAGACCCAGTACTTC,-,TRBJ2-5,TRBD2,14,TRBV13
CASSVGQNYEQYF,TGTGCCAGCAGCGTGGGACAGAACTACGAGCAGTACTTC,-,TRBJ2-7,TRBD1,13,TRBV5-6
CASPGAREGDTQYF,TGTGCCAGCCCGGGGGCGCGGGAAGGGGATACGCAGTATTTT,-,TRBJ2-3,-,14,TRBV13
CASSLGYGYTF,TGTGCCAGCAGCTTGGGCTATGGCTACACCTTC,-,TRBJ1-2,-,11,TRBV5-4
CASSQGVGTRLSYEQYF,TGCGCCAGCAGCCAAGGGGTAGGGACTAGGCTATCCTACGAGCAGTACTTC,-,TRBJ2-7,TRBD2,17,TRBV4-1
CATSRGVGELFF,TGTGCCACCAGCAGGGGGGTCGGGGAGCTGTTTTTT,-,TRBJ2-2,-,12,TRBV15
CSHGTANAHGYTF,TGCAGCCATGGGACCGCAAATGCCCATGGCTACACCTTC,-,TRBJ1-2,-,13,TRBV29-1
CASSLDRGPYNEQFF,TGTGCCAGCAGTTTGGACAGGGGGCCCTACAATGAGCAGTTCTTC,-,TRBJ2-1,TRBD1,15,TRBV27
CASSRTGNNNEQFF,TGTGCCAGCAGCCGGACAGGGAATAACAATGAGCAGTTCTTC,-,TRBJ2-1,TRBD1,14,TRBV13
CASSEGVTDREETQYF,TGTGCCAGCAGTGAAGGGGTGACGGACAGGGAAGAGACCCAGTACTTC,once,TRBJ2-5,TRBD1,16,TRBV2
CASSFAGGLNEQFF,TGTGCCAGCAGCTTTGCGGGAGGGCTGAATGAGCAGTTCTTC,-,TRBJ2-1,TRBD2,14,TRBV11-3
CASSQTGGVYEQYF,TGCGCCAGCAGTCAGACAGGGGGCGTTTACGAGCAGTACTTC,-,TRBJ2-7,TRBD1,14,TRBV5-1
CASSDVQGGEQYF,TGTGCCAGCAGCGACGTCCAGGGGGGCGAGCAGTACTTC,-,TRBJ2-7,-,13,TRBV25-1
CASSPEGINGYTF,TGTGCCAGCAGCCCGGAGGGTATAAATGGCTACACCTTC,-,TRBJ1-2,-,13,TRBV28
CASSFGGRGRETQYF,TGTGCCAGCAGCTTTGGGGGGCGAGGGAGGGAGACCCAGTACTTC,-,TRBJ2-5,-,15,TRBV7-6
CASSSGLIADTQYF,TGTGCCAGCAGTTCGGGACTAATCGCAGATACGCAGTATTTT,-,TRBJ2-3,TRBD2,14,TRBV6-6
CASSGLAGSSYEQYF,TGTGCCAGTTCGGGACTAGCGGGTAGCTCCTACGAGCAGTACTTC,-,TRBJ2-7,TRBD2,15,TRBV19
CASSAGRNSYEQYF,TGTGCCAGCAGCGCCGGGAGAAACTCCTACGAGCAGTACTTC,-,TRBJ2-7,-,14,TRBV7-6
CASSLALRGTEAFF,TGTGCCAGCAGCTTAGCGCTACGGGGGACTGAAGCTTTCTTT,-,TRBJ1-1,-,14,TRBV7-2
CASTRNRGLTEAFF,TGTGCCAGCACCCGTAACAGGGGGCTTACTGAAGCTTTCTTT,few,TRBJ1-1,TRBD1,14,TRBV6-6
CASSSNTEAFF,TGTGCCAGCAGCTCTAACACTGAAGCTTTCTTT,-,TRBJ1-1,-,11,TRBV11-2
CASSMVGMARGDTQYF,TGTGCCAGTAGTATGGTGGGGATGGCCCGGGGAGATACGCAGTATTTT,-,TRBJ2-3,-,16,TRBV19
CASSPSGGNEAFF,TGTGCCAGCAGCCCCTCGGGGGGGAATGAAGCTTTCTTT,-,TRBJ1-1,-,13,TRBV7-3